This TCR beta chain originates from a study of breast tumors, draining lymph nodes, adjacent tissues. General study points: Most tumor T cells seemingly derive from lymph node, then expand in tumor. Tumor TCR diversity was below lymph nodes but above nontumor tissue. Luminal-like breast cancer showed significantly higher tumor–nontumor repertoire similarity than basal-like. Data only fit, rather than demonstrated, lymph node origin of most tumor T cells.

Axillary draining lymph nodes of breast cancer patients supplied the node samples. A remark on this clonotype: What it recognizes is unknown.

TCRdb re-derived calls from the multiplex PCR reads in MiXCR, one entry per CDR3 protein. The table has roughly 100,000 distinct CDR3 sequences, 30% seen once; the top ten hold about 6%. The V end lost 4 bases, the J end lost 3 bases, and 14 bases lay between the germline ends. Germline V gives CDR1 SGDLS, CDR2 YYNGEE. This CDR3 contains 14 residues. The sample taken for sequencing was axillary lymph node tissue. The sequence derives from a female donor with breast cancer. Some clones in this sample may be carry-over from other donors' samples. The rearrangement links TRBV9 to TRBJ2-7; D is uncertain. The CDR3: CASSRSSSSYEQYF. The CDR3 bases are TGTGCCAGCAGCAGAAGCAGTAGTAGCTACGAGCAGTACTTC.